The present T cell receptor (beta chain) was sequenced within a study of T cells in Graves' hyperthyroidism and ophthalmopathy. Broader study findings: Clonotypes that were expanded in thyroid above 0.001 mostly appeared in blood too.

The table lists this clonotype with many counts. Its antigen is not identified. CDR1 and CDR2 (germline): SGHRS, YFSETQ. CDR3 length equals 13 residues. The germline V and J ends were trimmed by 2 bases and 0 bases, with 6 bases remaining between them. Using RNA transcripts as the source, TCR beta CDR3 regions were amplified. The HTBI primer set drove a first-round RT-PCR of the TCR CDR3. TCRdb itself ran the multiplex PCR reads through MiXCR, one entry per CDR3 protein. This table holds over 300,000 distinct CDR3 sequences, roughly an eighth found once. The V call is TRBV5-1, the J call TRBJ2-7; no reliable D call. The sample comprised blood. The receptor was derived from a woman aged 40 to 49 with Graves' ophthalmopathy. Here the CDR3 reads CASSFVGSYEQYF. DNA of the CDR3: TGCGCCAGCAGCTTTGTCGGCTCCTACGAGCAGTACTTC.